These 23 T cell receptor beta chains were all obtained from the same sample, sequenced in a study of cytomegalovirus exposure and HLA in healthy donors (dated by TCRdb to the late 2010s). The protocol used for the library was the immunoSEQ multiplex PCR assay. The multiplex PCR relied on a mix of 60 forward primers for TCR Vbeta segments and 13 reverse primers for TCR Jbeta segments. TCRdb retrieved this table from immuneACCESS and kept in-frame rearrangements only. Not all clones are present; in checked studies, unresolved V genes account for under half, and no reason is known for the remainder. This sample's clone table shows roughly 71,000 clones. Of the sample, roughly 5% falls within the top ten clones. Source material: PBMCs. Source of these receptors: a woman between 40 and 50 years old in good health and CMV-seropositive.

V and J are TRBV4-3 and TRBJ1-3, with 7 bases aligning to TRBD1. Germline loops: CDR1 LGHNA, CDR2 YSLEER. V gave up 0 bases and J gave up 0 bases; unmatched junction bases: 2. The CDR3 loop spans 16 amino acids. The CDR3 DNA is TGCGCCAGCAGCCAAGATTCAGGGGGCTCTGGAAACACCATATATTTT. Amino acids: CASSQDSGGSGNTIYF.

V gene TRBV11-2 combines with J gene TRBJ2-7; 10 bases align to TRBD2. Germline V gives CDR1 SGHAT, CDR2 FQNNGV. CDR3 length equals 15 residues. J lost 1 base, V lost 4 bases, and 4 bases had no gene match. CDR3 sequence: CASSSGLARSYEQYF. In DNA, the CDR3 is TGTGCCAGCAGCTCGGGACTAGCGAGATCCTACGAGCAGTACTTC.

The chain employs TRBV11-2 and TRBJ1-5; D gene ambiguous. The CDR3 is 13 amino acids. In germline, CDR1 is SGHAT, CDR2 FQNNGV. Deletions cut 3 bases from V and 4 bases from J, with 7 bases between. Written as DNA, the CDR3 is TGTGCCAGCAGCTTCGGGGAGAATCAGCCCCAGCATTTT. Encoded protein: CASSFGENQPQHF.

The chain is built from TRBV6-5 and TRBJ1-1, with TRBD1 matching 9 bases. V was pared by 2 bases and J by 5 bases, with 6 bases of the junction left unmatched. Germline CDR1 and CDR2: MNHEY and SVGAGI. The CDR3 covers 15 residues. CDR3 region: CASSYGGDRVTEAFF. Written as DNA, the CDR3 is TGTGCCAGCAGTTACGGGGGGGACAGGGTAACTGAAGCTTTCTTT.

The chain joins TRBV4-1 to TRBJ2-1; a possible D gene is TRBD2 (7 bases). The CDR3 is made up of 16 amino acids. CDR1 and CDR2 from the germline V gene are MGHRA and YSYEKL. Trimming took off 8 bases at V and 4 bases at J, with 21 bases between the two ends. As DNA, the CDR3 is TGCGCCAGCCGTCGCGCGGGGGCCTCCCTTTACAATGAGCAGTTCTTC. Translating it yields CASRRAGASLYNEQFF.

This chain uses TRBV6-1 with TRBJ2-2, with 10 bases identical to TRBD1. Germline CDR1 is MNHNS and CDR2 is SASEGT. The CDR3 sequence is 15 residues long. V trimming: 3 bases; J trimming: 4 bases; junction bases outside the gene matches: 2. CDR3 in DNA: TGTGCCAGCAGTGAGGGACAGGGGTTCACCGGGGAGCTGTTTTTT. The encoded protein is CASSEGQGFTGELFF.

This chain connects TRBV18 to TRBJ1-1; maybe TRBD1 (5 bases). Germline assignment: CDR1 KGHSH and CDR2 LQKENI. V was shortened by 5 bases and J by 11 bases, with 18 bases between the two germline ends. The CDR3 totals 13 residues. This CDR3 is CASSSGGGKEAFF. The CDR3 DNA sequence: TGTGCCAGCTCATCCGGCGGGGGAAAGGAGGCTTTCTTT.

The CDR3 reads CASSLTSGNNYEQYF. CDR3 bases: TGTGCCAGCAGCTTAACTAGCGGGAATAACTACGAGCAGTACTTC. J is TRBJ2-7 and V is TRBV7-3, with 8 bases aligning to TRBD2. Germline assignment: CDR1 SGHTA and CDR2 FQGTGA. The J segment lost 3 bases and the V segment lost 0 bases, leaving 4 bases of the junction unmatched. This CDR3 contains 15 residues.

The chain couples TRBV19 to TRBJ2-3; TRBD2 aligns across 7 bases. Germline V gene lookup returns CDR1 LNHDA and CDR2 SQIVND (reference sequence). This CDR3 region has 19 residues. J gave up 5 bases and V 5 bases, and 22 bases lay outside the gene matches. The CDR3: CASSHPGGIAGFVIDTQYF. The CDR3 DNA follows: TGTGCCAGTAGTCACCCGGGCGGGATAGCGGGCTTCGTCATAGATACGCAGTATTTT.

The rearrangement joins TRBV7-6 to TRBJ2-2, with 7 positions matching TRBD1. This CDR3 contains 14 residues. V dropped 5 bases and J dropped 6; count of bases not matched to a gene: 6. Germline V gives CDR1 SGHVS, CDR2 FNYEAQ. The CDR3 DNA reads as TGTGCCAGCAGCATCAACAGGGGCGCCGGGGAGCTGTTTTTT. Amino acid sequence: CASSINRGAGELFF.

The chain combines TRBV7-2 with TRBJ2-3, with D perhaps TRBD2 (5 bases). CDR1 SGHTA and CDR2 FQGNSA come from the germline V gene. Between the trimmed V and J ends, which lost 1 base and 1 base, there was a span of 9 bases. The CDR3 sequence is 15 residues long. The CDR3, as DNA: TGTGCCAGCAGCTTAGGAGGGCTGGGCACAGATACGCAGTATTTT. It encodes CASSLGGLGTDTQYF.

The rearrangement uses TRBV7-2 and TRBJ1-6; no firm D call. Trimming removed 5 bases from V and 3 bases from J, with 8 bases in between. The V gene's germline CDR1 is SGHTA and CDR2 FQGNSA. The CDR3 is 14 amino acids. The CDR3 nucleotides read TGTGCCAGCAGCCCTAGGAGCTATAATTCACCCCTCCACTTT. Protein product: CASSPRSYNSPLHF.

This chain uses TRBV19 with TRBJ2-7; D gene uncertain. The CDR3 is 14 residues long. Germline loops: CDR1 LNHDA, CDR2 SQIVND (reference sequence). Between the trimmed V and J ends, which lost 4 bases and 3 bases, there was a span of 13 bases. CDR3 bases: TGTGCCAGTAGTACCTCCGGCGGCAACTACGAGCAGTACTTC. The encoded protein is CASSTSGGNYEQYF. Using reference TRBV19 and TRBJ2-7 for the parts outside the CDR3, the full variable domain is DGGITQSPKYLFRKEGQNVTLSCEQNLNHDAMYWYRQDPGQGLRLIYYSQIVNDFQKGDIAEGYSVSREKKESFPLTVTSAQKNPTAFYLCASSTSGGNYEQYFGPGTRLTVT.

The CDR3 here is CASSVFHGGLRNEQFF. CDR3 nucleotides: TGTGCCAGCAGCGTATTTCACGGAGGGTTGCGGAATGAGCAGTTCTTC. The chain is built from TRBV9 and TRBJ2-1, with D possibly TRBD2 on 6 matching bases. V shed 1 base and J shed 7 bases, with 18 bases lying between them. CDR3 length: 16 amino acids. In germline, CDR1 is SGDLS, CDR2 YYNGEE. Variable domain in full (rest from reference TRBV9 and TRBJ2-1): DSGVTQTPKHLITATGQRVTLRCSPRSGDLSVYWYQQSLDQGLQFLIQYYNGEERAKGNILERFSAQQFPDLHSELNLSSLELGDSALYFCASSVFHGGLRNEQFFGPGTRLTVL.

The gene calls are TRBV7-3 and TRBJ2-7; 9 bases align to TRBD1. Germline V CDR1 and CDR2: SGHTA, FQGTGA. The CDR3 covers 14 residues. V shed 5 bases, J shed 6 bases, and the junction held 8 bases outside the gene matches. This CDR3 is CASSQQGASSEQYF. The DNA of the CDR3 is TGTGCCAGCAGCCAACAGGGGGCTAGCTCCGAGCAGTACTTC.

The chain couples TRBV30 to TRBJ2-7, with TRBD1 as a possible D gene (5 bases). The CDR3 runs 14 residues. CDR1 is GTSNPN, CDR2 SVGIG, per germline (reference sequence). Trimming took 0 bases from V and 1 from J, leaving 10 bases between them. The CDR3 DNA sequence: TGTGCCTGGAGTGTAAGGGGCAGGTCCTACGAGCAGTACTTC. Residues: CAWSVRGRSYEQYF.

This chain links TRBV29-1 with TRBJ2-2; 7 nucleotides match TRBD1. This CDR3 is 14 amino acids long. V dropped 7 bases and J dropped 1; count of bases not matched to a gene: 6. Germline CDR1 reads SQVTM; CDR2 reads ANQGSEA. The CDR3 loop reads CSARTGQNTGELFF. The CDR3 DNA reads as TGCAGCGCCCGGACAGGACAGAACACCGGGGAGCTGTTTTTT.

This chain uses TRBV5-5 with TRBJ1-4; 11 bases match TRBD1. In germline, CDR1 is SGHKS, CDR2 YYEKEE (reference sequence). Trimming took 4 bases from V and 5 from J; bases not matched to a gene: 10. The CDR3 is 17 residues long. The CDR3 is CASSPGQGVRANEKLFF. The CDR3 DNA reads as TGTGCCAGCAGCCCGGGACAGGGGGTGAGGGCGAATGAAAAACTGTTTTTT.

The V and J genes are TRBV10-3 and TRBJ1-6; 10 positions match TRBD1. CDR1 ENHRY and CDR2 SYGVKD come from the germline V gene. J gave up 0 bases and V 10 bases, and 9 bases lay outside the gene matches. This CDR3 contains 17 residues. CDR3 in DNA: TGTGCCACCCGACCGGACAGGGGGTCCTCCTATAATTCACCCCTCCACTTT. Encoded protein: CATRPDRGSSYNSPLHF.

This sequence joins TRBV19 and TRBJ2-4; tentatively, D is TRBD1 (6 bases). The length of the CDR3 is 17 residues. The ends were cut back, 3 bases at V and 4 bases at J, with 19 bases in the middle. Germline CDR1 reads LNHDA; CDR2 reads SQIVND (reference sequence). DNA for the CDR3: TGTGCCAGTAGTATCGGATCCTTGCTCAGGGGAAAAAACATTCAGTACTTC. Amino acids: CASSIGSLLRGKNIQYF.

The CDR3 is CASSWGLAGGRAEQYF. The CDR3 DNA sequence: TGTGCCAGCAGCTGGGGACTAGCGGGGGGGCGGGCCGAGCAGTACTTC. The rearrangement links TRBV7-2 to TRBJ2-7; 16 bases match TRBD2. After removal of 4 bases from V and 6 bases from J, the junction contained 6 bases not matched to a gene. The CDR3 contains 16 residues. Germline CDR1 SGHTA, CDR2 FQGNSA.

The genes are TRBV7-9 and TRBJ2-3, with D perhaps TRBD2 (6 bases). The CDR3 length is 15 residues. Germline V gene lookup returns CDR1 SEHNR and CDR2 FQNEAQ (reference sequence). V lost 5 bases to trimming and J lost 2 bases, with 14 bases between them. Here the CDR3 DNA reads TGTGCCAGCAGCCCCCTCGAGCGGGCCACAGATACGCAGTATTTT. Its translation is CASSPLERATDTQYF.

The V gene is TRBV28, the J gene TRBJ2-5, with 11 bases aligning to TRBD2. V shed 4 bases, J shed 5 bases, and the junction held 6 bases outside the gene matches. Germline V lookup: CDR1 MDHEN, CDR2 SYDVKM. The CDR3 sequence is 15 residues long. CDR3 sequence (DNA): TGTGCCAGCAGTTACCTAGCGGGAGGCGAGGAGACCCAGTACTTC. This translates into CASSYLAGGEETQYF.